Below, 9 T cell receptor beta chains from the same sample are listed, as sequenced in a study of blood T cell repertoires in COVID-19. Libraries were prepared by immunoSEQ multiplex PCR; TCRdb keeps only in-frame clonotypes and omits some of them. The sample consists of approximately 150,000 clones, approximately 81% of them appearing once. Source material: peripheral blood. The source is a human donor with acute or convalescent COVID-19. The donor label of this sample is uncertain.

This clone was recorded once. The gene calls are TRBV10-3 and TRBJ2-1; TRBD1 matches 11 bases. V shed 4 bases and J 3 bases; nucleotides not matched to a gene: 8. The CDR3 is 17 amino acids. Germline V gene sequence: CDR1 ENHRY, CDR2 SYGVKD. The CDR3 DNA reads as TGTGCCATCAGTGCCCTCAGAGGGACAGGGGGCTACAATGAGCAGTTCTTC. Residues: CAISALRGTGGYNEQFF.

The V call is TRBV7-2, the J call TRBJ2-1; 12 positions match TRBD2. Germline CDR1 SGHTA, CDR2 FQGNSA. V gave up 5 bases and J gave up 2 bases; unmatched junction bases: 13. This CDR3 is built from 19 residues. The CDR3 nucleotides are TGTGCCAGCAGCCCAGTGACTAGCGGGAGTGGTTGGACCTACAATGAGCAGTTCTTC. It yields the protein CASSPVTSGSGWTYNEQFF.

V gene TRBV16 combines with J gene TRBJ1-1; no reliable D call. Germline loops: CDR1 KGHSY, CDR2 FQNENV. The CDR3 consists of 13 residues. Trimming pared 4 bases from V and 5 bases from J, leaving 11 bases between. For the CDR3, the DNA is TGTGCCAGCAGCCCCCAGCCGGGTACTGAAGCTTTCTTT. This codes for CASSPQPGTEAFF.

The chain combines TRBV19 with TRBJ2-5, with D possibly TRBD2 on 6 matching bases. The CDR3 loop spans 13 amino acids. The germline V gene encodes CDR1 LNHDA and CDR2 SQIVND (reference sequence). Trimming stripped 5 bases from V and 5 bases from J, with 12 bases between. The CDR3 DNA reads TGTGCCAGTAGTGCGTTTGGGGGGGAGACCCAGTACTTC. It translates to CASSAFGGETQYF.

The chain has TRBV19 and TRBJ1-6; 7 bases are shared with TRBD1. Germline V lookup: CDR1 LNHDA, CDR2 SQIVND (reference sequence). CDR3 size: 15 residues. Losses at the gene ends were 6 bases for V and 7 bases for J; bases not matched to a gene: 9. CDR3 nucleotides: TGTGCCAGTAGAACCGCCGGGACAGACAATTCACCCCTCCACTTT. Translating gives CASRTAGTDNSPLHF.

The chain is built from TRBV30 and TRBJ2-3; D remains ambiguous. From germline, CDR1 is GTSNPN and CDR2 SVGIG (reference sequence). V gave up 2 bases and J gave up 10 bases, with 10 bases separating them. This CDR3 has 11 residues. The CDR3 loop reads CAWSQESPQYF. Written as DNA, the CDR3 is TGTGCCTGGAGTCAGGAAAGCCCGCAGTATTTT.

The chain has TRBV24-1 and TRBJ1-4, with TRBD1 matching 7 bases. Trimming at V came to 10 bases and at J to 4 bases, leaving 8 bases not matched to a gene. Germline CDR1 is KGHDR and CDR2 is SFDVKD. CDR3 length: 14 residues. The CDR3 spells CATGTGAINEKLFF. The CDR3, as DNA: TGTGCCACAGGAACAGGGGCGATTAATGAAAAACTGTTTTTT.

A single count supports this clone. In DNA form, the CDR3 reads TGTGCCAGCAGCTTAGAACAGGGGTGGGCCTACGAGCAGTACTTC. Translated, it gives CASSLEQGWAYEQYF. The chain joins TRBV11-1 to TRBJ2-7, with 7 positions matching TRBD1. V gave up 1 base and J gave up 2 bases; unmatched junction bases: 5. The CDR3 has 15 residues. The germline V gene encodes CDR1 SGHAT and CDR2 FQDESV (reference sequence).

The V call is TRBV19, the J call TRBJ1-3, with 9 bases matching TRBD1. The CDR3 consists of 15 residues. Per germline, CDR1 LNHDA and CDR2 SQIVND (reference sequence). Trimming removed 5 bases from V and 0 bases from J; junction bases left unmatched: 2. This CDR3 is CASSQTGGSGNTIYF. CDR3 in DNA: TGTGCCAGTAGTCAGACAGGGGGCTCTGGAAACACCATATATTTT.